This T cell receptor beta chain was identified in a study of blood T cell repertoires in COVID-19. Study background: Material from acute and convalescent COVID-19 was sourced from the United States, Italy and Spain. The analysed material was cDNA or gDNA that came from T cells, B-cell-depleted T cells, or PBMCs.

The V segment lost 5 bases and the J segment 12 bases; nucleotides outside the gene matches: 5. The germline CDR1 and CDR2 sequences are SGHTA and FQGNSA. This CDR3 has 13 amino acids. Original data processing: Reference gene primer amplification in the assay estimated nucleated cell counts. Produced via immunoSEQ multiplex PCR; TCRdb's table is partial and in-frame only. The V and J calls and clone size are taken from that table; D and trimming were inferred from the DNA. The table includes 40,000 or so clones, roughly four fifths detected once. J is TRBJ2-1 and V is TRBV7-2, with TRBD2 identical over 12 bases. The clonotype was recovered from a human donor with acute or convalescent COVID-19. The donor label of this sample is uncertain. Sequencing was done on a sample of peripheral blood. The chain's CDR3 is CASSKGLAGSQFF. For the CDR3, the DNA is TGTGCCAGCAGCAAAGGACTAGCGGGGTCGCAGTTCTTC.